This TCR beta chain was retrieved from a study of T cell changes during pregnancy in multiple sclerosis. Data came from immunoSEQ multiplex PCR; TCRdb stores just in-frame clones and leaves some out. The sample yields approximately 63,000 clones, 75% to 95% seen once. The junction had 4 bases not matched to a gene; V was cut back by 4 bases and J by 0 bases. The CDR3 runs to 15 residues. Germline values: CDR1 SGHVS, CDR2 FQNEAQ. This clone was seen a single time. This receptor was taken from a female donor in good health, enrolled as a control in a pregnancy study. Here the sequenced sample was peripheral blood, taken after pregnancy. J is TRBJ2-3 and V is TRBV7-8, with 7 bases matching TRBD2. The CDR3 reads CASSSLAVSTDTQYF. CDR3 nucleotides: TGTGCCAGCAGCTCGCTAGCGGTGAGCACAGATACGCAGTATTTT.